This TCR beta chain was sequenced during a study of blood T cell repertoires in COVID-19. This CDR3 region has 14 residues. The germline V and J ends were trimmed by 6 bases and 0 bases, with 11 bases remaining between them. CDR1 is SGHDT and CDR2 is YYEEEE in the germline V gene. This clone was seen just once. Only in-frame clones appear in the TCRdb table, and some are missing; sequencing was by immunoSEQ multiplex PCR. The sample contains 91,000 or so clones, around nine tenths of which appear only once. This chain uses TRBV5-6 with TRBJ2-3, with a tentative D call TRBD2 (5 bases). Input material: peripheral blood. This receptor was taken from a human donor in a cohort sampled during active COVID-19. As DNA, the CDR3 is TGTGCCAGCAAAGAGCGGACTAGCACAGATACGCAGTATTTT. Translating it yields CASKERTSTDTQYF.